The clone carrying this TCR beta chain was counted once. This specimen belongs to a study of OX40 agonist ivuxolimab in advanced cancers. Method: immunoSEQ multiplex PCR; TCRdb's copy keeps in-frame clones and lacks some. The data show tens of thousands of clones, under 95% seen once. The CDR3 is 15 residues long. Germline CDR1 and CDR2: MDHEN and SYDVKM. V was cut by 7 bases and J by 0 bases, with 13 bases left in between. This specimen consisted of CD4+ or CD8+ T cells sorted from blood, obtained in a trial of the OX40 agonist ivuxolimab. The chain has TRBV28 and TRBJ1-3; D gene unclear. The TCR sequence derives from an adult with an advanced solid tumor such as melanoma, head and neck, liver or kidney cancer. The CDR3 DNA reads TGTGCCAGCATGAGAAGGGCTATCTCTGGAAACACCATATATTTT. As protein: CASMRRAISGNTIYF.